A single sample gave rise to the 10 T cell receptor beta chains below, sequenced in a study of T cells after yellow fever vaccination. TCRdb re-derived calls from the 5' RACE reads in MiXCR, one entry per CDR3 protein. The sample lists fewer than 500,000 distinct CDR3 sequences, under 20% occurring once. Source: PBMCs, taken before the yellow fever booster vaccination. Receptors originate from a man between 18 and 35 years old who received the YFV17D yellow fever vaccine.

The J gene is TRBJ1-1, the V gene TRBV20-1, with no clear D. Per the germline V gene, CDR1 is DFQATT and CDR2 is SNEGSKA (reference sequence). This CDR3 has 11 amino acids. Between the trimmed V and J ends, which lost 7 bases and 6 bases, there was a span of 12 bases. CDR3 nucleotides: TGCAGTGTCACGGTGAGGTCTGAAGCTTTCTTT. Residues: CSVTVRSEAFF.

This clonotype was found a few times. V and J are TRBV7-9 and TRBJ2-1; no definite D call. The length of the CDR3 is 13 residues. The V gene lost 1 base and the J gene lost 6 bases, with 7 bases spanning the gap. Germline assignment: CDR1 SEHNR and CDR2 FQNEAQ (reference sequence). The CDR3 sequence: CASSLGTLNEQFF. The CDR3 nucleotides are TGTGCCAGCAGCTTAGGGACGCTCAATGAGCAGTTCTTC.

The CDR3 loop is CSARGQAMETQYF. The CDR3 DNA follows: TGCAGTGCTAGGGGACAGGCAATGGAGACCCAGTACTTC. V usage is TRBV20-1 and J usage is TRBJ2-5, with TRBD1 matching 8 bases. Germline CDR1 DFQATT, CDR2 SNEGSKA (reference sequence). Trimming cost V 3 bases and J 5 bases; bases outside gene matches: 5. The length of the CDR3 is 13 residues.

This clonotype was detected a few times. The J gene is TRBJ2-7, the V gene TRBV7-9; tentative D call: TRBD1 (5 bases). The germline V gene has CDR1 SEHNR and CDR2 FQNEAQ (reference sequence). Deletions cut 5 bases from V and 5 bases from J, with 13 bases between. The CDR3 consists of 13 residues. CDR3 in amino acids: CASSPRDSNEQYV. CDR3 nucleotides: TGTGCCAGCAGCCCACGAGACAGCAACGAGCAGTACGTC.

The rearrangement joins TRBV7-6 to TRBJ1-6, with TRBD1 matching 7 bases. CDR3 length equals 17 residues. Losses at the gene ends were 0 bases for V and 0 bases for J; bases not matched to a gene: 2. Germline CDR1 SGHVS, CDR2 FNYEAQ. In DNA form, the CDR3 reads TGTGCCAGCAGCTTAGCGGCAGGGGGCTCCTATAATTCACCCCTCCACTTT. Protein sequence: CASSLAAGGSYNSPLHF.

This chain uses TRBV4-3 with TRBJ2-3; TRBD1 aligns across 7 bases. This CDR3 is 15 amino acids long. Losses at the gene ends were 4 bases for V and 3 bases for J; bases not matched to a gene: 7. Looked up from germline, CDR1 is LGHNA and CDR2 is YSLEER. CDR3 sequence: CASSPRDSKTDTQYF. The CDR3 coding sequence is TGCGCCAGCAGCCCCCGGGACAGTAAAACAGATACGCAGTATTTT.

This clonotype has at least ten counts. The V and J genes are TRBV7-2 and TRBJ2-7; the D gene is possibly TRBD2 (6 bases). This CDR3 contains 13 residues. Between the trimmed V and J ends, which lost 7 bases and 7 bases, there was a span of 17 bases. Germline CDR1 reads SGHTA; CDR2 reads FQGNSA. The CDR3 DNA reads as TGTGCCAGCACCCAGACGGGAGCGAGAGAGCAGTACTTC. This translates into CASTQTGAREQYF. Variable domain in full (rest from reference TRBV7-2 and TRBJ2-7): GAGVSQSPSNKVTEKGKDVELRCDPISGHTALYWYRQSLGQGLEFLIYFQGNSAPDKSGLPSDRFSAERTGGSVSTLTIQRTQQEDSAVYLCASTQTGAREQYFGPGTRLTVT.

This clonotype has more than one count but fewer than ten. The V gene is TRBV7-2, the J gene TRBJ2-3; no clear D. This CDR3 contains 15 residues. Per the germline V gene, CDR1 is SGHTA and CDR2 is FQGNSA. V lost 3 bases and J 3 bases, leaving 13 bases between the germline ends. The CDR3 nucleotides read TGTGCCAGCAGCTTTGGGTTTGGGGATACAGATACGCAGTATTTT. Its protein is CASSFGFGDTDTQYF.

This clonotype has just a few counts. The V and J genes are TRBV20-1 and TRBJ1-5; D unresolved. V shed 4 bases and J shed 4 bases, with 11 bases lying between them. CDR3 length equals 13 residues. Germline CDR1 DFQATT, CDR2 SNEGSKA (reference sequence). CDR3 protein: CSAKTAPNQPQHF. The CDR3 DNA reads TGCAGTGCTAAAACCGCTCCAAATCAGCCCCAGCATTTT.

This clonotype was observed many times. CDR3 protein: CASNRRSGANVLTF. For the CDR3, the DNA is TGCGCCAGCAATAGGCGATCTGGGGCCAACGTCCTGACTTTC. The chain is built from TRBV5-1 and TRBJ2-6; D not resolved. Germline V gives CDR1 SGHRS, CDR2 YFSETQ. The V and J ends lost 6 bases and 1 base respectively, with 8 bases between them. The CDR3 spans 14 residues. Complete variable domain (other parts from reference TRBV5-1 and TRBJ2-6): KAGVTQTPRYLIKTRGQQVTLSCSPISGHRSVSWYQQTPGQGLQFLFEYFSETQRNKGNFPGRFSGRQFSNSRSEMNVSTLELGDSALYLCASNRRSGANVLTFGAGSRLTVL.